The present entry profiles one TCR beta chain with its context. Its antigen is unknown. This sample was included in a study of cytomegalovirus exposure and HLA in healthy donors. Study-level findings and limits: Most TCRs appeared rarely, but some public TCRs recurred in many donors.

A multiplex PCR was run with 60 Vbeta primers and 13 Jbeta primers. Measured with immunoSEQ multiplex PCR; TCRdb has only the in-frame clones, and not every one. The sample holds 55,000 or so clones. The source of this sequence is a woman in her thirties in good health and CMV-seropositive. Sequencing used PBMCs.

The CDR3 reads CASSLQALYEQYF. The CDR3 DNA follows: TGTGCCAGCAGTCTCCAAGCGCTCTACGAGCAGTACTTC. The rearrangement links TRBV28 to TRBJ2-7; D gene ambiguous. V lost 5 bases to trimming and J lost 3 bases, with 11 bases between them. CDR3 length: 13 amino acids. In germline, CDR1 is MDHEN, CDR2 SYDVKM.